The 23 T cell receptor beta chains given below trace back to one sample, sequenced in a study of post-analysis software for immune sequencing data. The TCR beta cDNA libraries carried unique molecular identifiers. TCRdb passed the PCR reads through MiXCR, listing each CDR3 protein once. The sample has 650,000 to 900,000 distinct CDR3 sequences, 35% to 55% seen once. Their antigen targets remain unknown. General study results and limits: In patients, about 5 TRBV segments were more frequent than in controls, with TRBV5-6, TRBV5-1 and TRBV20-1 among them.

Source material: blood. The receptor set was obtained from a girl aged 10-17 years with multiple sclerosis.

This clonotype was seen a handful of times. The V call is TRBV7-9, the J call TRBJ2-3, with 7 positions matching TRBD2. CDR1 and CDR2 from the germline V gene are SEHNR and FQNEAQ (reference sequence). V was pared by 5 bases and J by 1 base, with 12 bases of the junction left unmatched. The CDR3 length is 17 residues. The DNA of the CDR3 is TGTGCCAGCAGCAAATTCGTACTAGCGTACGGCACAGATACGCAGTATTTT. It encodes CASSKFVLAYGTDTQYF. Supplemented by reference TRBV7-9 and TRBJ2-3, the full variable domain reads DTGVSQNPRHKITKRGQNVTFRCDPISEHNRLYWYRQTLGQGPEFLTYFQNEAQLEKSRLLSDRFSAERPKGSFSTLEIQRTEQGDSAMYLCASSKFVLAYGTDTQYFGPGTRLTVL.

The CDR3 DNA follows: TGCGCCAGCAGAACTCCTCTCGGCGACAATGAGCAGTACTTC. It encodes CASRTPLGDNEQYF. This chain links TRBV5-1 with TRBJ2-5; unclear D gene. The CDR3 has 14 amino acids. Germline-derived CDR1 and CDR2 are SGHRS and YFSETQ. Trimming left V 5 bases short and J 11 bases short, with 22 bases between.

The chain has TRBV5-5 and TRBJ2-1, with 8 bases aligning to TRBD1. Germline V CDR1 and CDR2: SGHKS, YYEKEE (reference sequence). Trimming cost V 4 bases and J 10 bases; bases outside gene matches: 10. CDR3 length: 14 residues. CDR3 sequence (DNA): TGTGCCAGCAGCCGCGGGGACAGGTCGGGCGAGCAGTTCTTC. Translation: CASSRGDRSGEQFF.

This clonotype occurred once. It may be a read error: a sequence one base away is much more abundant. The V call is TRBV29-1, the J call TRBJ2-7; the D is unclear. V was cut by 2 bases and J by 2 bases, with 7 bases left in between. Germline-derived CDR1 and CDR2 are SQVTM and ANQGSEA. This CDR3 spans 12 amino acids. The CDR3: CSVENGAYEQYF. For the CDR3, the DNA is TGCAGCGTTGAAAACGGCGCCTACGAGCAGTACTTC.

This chain links TRBV20-1 with TRBJ2-1; 8 nucleotides align to TRBD1. The CDR3 covers 16 residues. The germline gives CDR1 DFQATT, CDR2 SNEGSKA (reference sequence). V was clipped by 3 bases and J by 5 bases; unmatched bases: 12. The CDR3 region is CSARAAGQGPNNEQFF. The CDR3 DNA reads as TGCAGTGCTAGGGCGGCCGGACAGGGTCCGAACAATGAGCAGTTCTTC.

The rearrangement uses TRBV24-1 and TRBJ2-3; TRBD2 aligns across 11 bases. The CDR3 spans 17 residues. Germline V lookup: CDR1 KGHDR, CDR2 SFDVKD. With V trimmed by 4 bases and J by 2 bases, 7 bases remained unmatched. CDR3 nucleotides: TGTGCCACCAGTGACCCAGGGACTAGCGGACACACAGATACGCAGTATTTT. Protein: CATSDPGTSGHTDTQYF.

The chain links TRBV12-3 or TRBV12-4 to TRBJ1-5; no reliable D call. Trimming stripped 4 bases from V and 3 bases from J, with 10 bases between. The CDR3 spans 14 residues. CDR3 in DNA: TGTGCCAGCAGTTCAGGAGCCTTCAATCAGCCCCAGCATTTT. This translates into CASSSGAFNQPQHF.

This clonotype was counted a single time. V usage is TRBV7-9 and J usage is TRBJ2-1, with TRBD1 matching over 10 bases. With 4 bases clipped from V and 15 bases from J, the junction kept 18 bases outside the gene matches. The CDR3 sequence is 16 residues long. Germline CDR1 is SEHNR and CDR2 is FQNEAQ (reference sequence). The CDR3 loop is CASSSQWGTGDDERFF. The CDR3 nucleotides read TGTGCCAGCAGCTCTCAGTGGGGGACAGGGGACGATGAGAGGTTCTTC.

This clonotype was seen a handful of times. The V gene is TRBV29-1, the J gene TRBJ1-1, with TRBD1 identical over 9 bases. This CDR3 region has 16 residues. Germline V CDR1 and CDR2: SQVTM, ANQGSEA. Unmatched junction bases numbered 8, after V lost 3 bases and J lost 0 bases. CDR3 in amino acids: CSVDKGQGIMNTEAFF. The CDR3 DNA reads TGCAGCGTTGATAAGGGACAGGGTATAATGAACACTGAAGCTTTCTTT.

The rearrangement joins TRBV7-9 to TRBJ2-5; the match to TRBD2 covers 7 bases. The CDR3 totals 15 residues. V shed 2 bases and J 4 bases; nucleotides not matched to a gene: 7. From germline, CDR1 is SEHNR and CDR2 FQNEAQ (reference sequence). CDR3 region: CASSLYGTGGETQYF. Written as DNA, the CDR3 is TGTGCCAGCAGCTTATATGGTACGGGAGGAGAGACCCAGTACTTC.

J is TRBJ2-3 and V is TRBV24-1; a possible D gene is TRBD1 (5 bases). Per the germline V gene, CDR1 is KGHDR and CDR2 is SFDVKD. The CDR3 consists of 13 residues. V lost 4 bases and J lost 5, with 9 bases in between. The CDR3 DNA reads TGTGCCACCAGTGACTTAAGGGGAGATACGCAGTATTTT. Translated: CATSDLRGDTQYF.

This clonotype came up a few times. V and J are TRBV9 and TRBJ2-5, with TRBD1 matching over 8 bases. There are 15 residues in the CDR3. Trimming cost V 0 bases and J 3 bases; bases outside gene matches: 4. Germline V gives CDR1 SGDLS, CDR2 YYNGEE. CDR3: CASSVVGDRKETQYF. The CDR3 DNA follows: TGTGCCAGCAGCGTAGTAGGGGACAGGAAAGAGACCCAGTACTTC.

This chain connects TRBV7-9 to TRBJ2-3; 11 bases line up with TRBD2. This CDR3 has 16 amino acids. CDR1 and CDR2 from the germline V gene are SEHNR and FQNEAQ (reference sequence). The junction had 4 bases not matched to a gene; V was cut back by 5 bases and J by 0 bases. CDR3 loop: CASSITSGSSTDTQYF. CDR3 nucleotide sequence: TGTGCCAGCAGCATCACTAGCGGGAGTAGCACAGATACGCAGTATTTT.

This clonotype has a handful of counts. This chain joins TRBV6-5 and TRBJ1-4; D uncertain. Germline CDR1 reads MNHEY; CDR2 reads SVGAGI. This CDR3 comprises 14 residues. Trimming left V 5 bases short and J 0 bases short, with 7 bases between. This CDR3 reads CASSPTTTNEKLFF. The CDR3 DNA reads TGTGCCAGCAGTCCCACGACAACTAATGAAAAACTGTTTTTT.

This clonotype showed up just a few times. The chain uses TRBV5-6 and TRBJ2-1; 10 bases are shared with TRBD1. The V gene's germline CDR1 is SGHDT and CDR2 YYEEEE. The CDR3 is 17 amino acids. V dropped 4 bases and J dropped 9; count of bases not matched to a gene: 16. The CDR3 DNA is TGTGCCAGCAGCACGACCGGTCCGGGACAGGGGTTGGGTGAGCAGTTCTTC. Its protein product is CASSTTGPGQGLGEQFF.

DNA of the CDR3: TGCAGCGTTGGCACTAGCGGGAGGAGGTCAGATACGCAGTATTTT. It specifies CSVGTSGRRSDTQYF. The gene calls are TRBV29-1 and TRBJ2-3; 12 nucleotides match TRBD2. Per the germline V gene, CDR1 is SQVTM and CDR2 is ANQGSEA. The trim removed 4 bases at V and 4 bases at J, leaving 6 bases unmatched. The CDR3 is made up of 15 amino acids.

The table lists this clonotype with a few counts. The rearrangement links TRBV20-1 to TRBJ1-2; maybe TRBD1 (6 bases). The CDR3 extends over 13 amino acids. Trimming removed 0 bases from V and 8 bases from J, with 13 bases in between. Germline loops: CDR1 DFQATT, CDR2 SNEGSKA (reference sequence). The CDR3 DNA reads as TGCAGTGCTAGAGATGTGGGGGCGTCGGGCTACACCTTC. Its protein is CSARDVGASGYTF.

V and J are TRBV27 and TRBJ2-7; D may be TRBD1 or TRBD2 (5 bases each). The germline V gene encodes CDR1 MNHEY and CDR2 SMNVEV (reference sequence). The CDR3 consists of 15 residues. V lost 4 bases, J lost 6 bases, and 19 bases lay in between. The CDR3 DNA sequence: TGTGCCAGCAGTTCACGAGGGGACCTCACCTCCGAGCAGTACTTC. This sequence encodes CASSSRGDLTSEQYF.

This rearrangement joins TRBV10-3 to TRBJ2-1, with 7 bases matching TRBD2. CDR1 ENHRY and CDR2 SYGVKD come from the germline V gene. The CDR3 consists of 13 residues. The junction had 8 bases not matched to a gene; V was cut back by 0 bases and J by 15 bases. This chain's CDR3 is CAISESKVTSRFF. DNA for the CDR3: TGTGCCATCAGTGAGTCCAAGGTGACTAGCCGGTTCTTC.

This clonotype turned up a few times. V and J are TRBV20-1 and TRBJ2-5; D gene uncertain. Germline CDR1 and CDR2: DFQATT and SNEGSKA (reference sequence). The V end lost 3 bases, the J end lost 4 bases, and 12 bases lay between the germline ends. The CDR3 extends over 13 amino acids. CDR3 protein: CSASGPAGETQYF. In nucleotides, the CDR3 is TGCAGTGCTAGCGGACCGGCCGGAGAGACCCAGTACTTC.

The rearrangement joins TRBV9 to TRBJ2-7, with 7 bases aligning to TRBD1. J was trimmed by 4 bases and V by 3 bases; bases with no gene match: 7. Per the germline V gene, CDR1 is SGDLS and CDR2 is YYNGEE. CDR3 length equals 14 residues. As DNA, the CDR3 is TGTGCCAGCAGCGCCACAGGACAGGCATACGAGCAGTACTTC. Translated: CASSATGQAYEQYF. Complete variable domain (other parts from reference TRBV9 and TRBJ2-7): DSGVTQTPKHLITATGQRVTLRCSPRSGDLSVYWYQQSLDQGLQFLIQYYNGEERAKGNILERFSAQQFPDLHSELNLSSLELGDSALYFCASSATGQAYEQYFGPGTRLTVT.

The rearrangement uses TRBV10-3 and TRBJ1-1; no clear D gene. The CDR3 runs to 14 residues. Between the trimmed V and J ends, which lost 7 bases and 3 bases, there was a span of 15 bases. Germline V gene sequence: CDR1 ENHRY, CDR2 SYGVKD. CDR3 DNA: TGTGCCATCACCCACGGCGTAGATGACACTGAAGCTTTCTTT. Encoded protein: CAITHGVDDTEAFF.

The chain employs TRBV7-6 and TRBJ1-3; D is possibly TRBD1 (6 bases). The CDR3 is 18 amino acids. V was trimmed by 0 bases and J by 0 bases, leaving 15 bases between them. The germline CDR1 and CDR2 sequences are SGHVS and FNYEAQ. For the CDR3, the DNA is TGTGCCAGCAGCTTAGCGTTCCAGGGGACCAGCTCTGGAAACACCATATATTTT. Residues: CASSLAFQGTSSGNTIYF. Full variable domain (outside the CDR3, taken from reference TRBV7-6 and TRBJ1-3): GAGVSQSPRYKVTKRGQDVALRCDPISGHVSLYWYRQALGQGPEFLTYFNYEAQQDKSGLPNDRFSAERPEGSISTLTIQRTEQRDSAMYRCASSLAFQGTSSGNTIYFGEGSWLTVV.